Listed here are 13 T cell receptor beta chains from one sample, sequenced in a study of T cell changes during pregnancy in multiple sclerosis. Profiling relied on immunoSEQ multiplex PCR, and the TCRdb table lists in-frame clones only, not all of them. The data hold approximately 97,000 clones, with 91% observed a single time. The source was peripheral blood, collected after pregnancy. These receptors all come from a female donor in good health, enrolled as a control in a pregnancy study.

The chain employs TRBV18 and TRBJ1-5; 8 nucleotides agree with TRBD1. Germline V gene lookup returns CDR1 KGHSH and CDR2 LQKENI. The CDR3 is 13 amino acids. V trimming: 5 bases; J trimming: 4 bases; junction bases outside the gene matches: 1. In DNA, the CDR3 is TGTGCCAGCTCAGGACAGGGAAATCAGCCCCAGCATTTT. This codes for CASSGQGNQPQHF.

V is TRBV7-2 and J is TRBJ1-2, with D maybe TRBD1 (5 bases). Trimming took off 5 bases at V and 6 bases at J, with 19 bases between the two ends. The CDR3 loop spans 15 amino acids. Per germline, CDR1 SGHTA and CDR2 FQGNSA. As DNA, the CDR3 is TGTGCCAGCAGCCGTCTCCAGGGAGGTTCGAATGGCTACACCTTC. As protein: CASSRLQGGSNGYTF.

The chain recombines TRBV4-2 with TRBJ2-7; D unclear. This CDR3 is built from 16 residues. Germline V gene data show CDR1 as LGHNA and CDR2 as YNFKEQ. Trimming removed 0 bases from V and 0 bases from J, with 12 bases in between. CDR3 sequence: CASSQEGQAYSYEQYF. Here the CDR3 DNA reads TGTGCCAGCAGCCAAGAGGGCCAGGCCTACTCCTACGAGCAGTACTTC.

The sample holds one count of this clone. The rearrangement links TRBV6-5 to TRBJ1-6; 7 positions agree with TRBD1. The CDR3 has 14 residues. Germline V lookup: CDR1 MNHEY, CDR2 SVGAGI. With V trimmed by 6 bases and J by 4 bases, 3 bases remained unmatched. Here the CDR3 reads CASSRDRYNSPLHF. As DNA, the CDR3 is TGTGCCAGCAGCCGGGACAGATATAATTCACCCCTCCACTTT.

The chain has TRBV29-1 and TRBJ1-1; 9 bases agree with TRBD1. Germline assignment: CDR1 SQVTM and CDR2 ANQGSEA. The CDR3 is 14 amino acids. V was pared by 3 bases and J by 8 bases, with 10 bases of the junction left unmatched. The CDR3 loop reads CSVDKGTGNDEAFF. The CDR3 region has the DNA TGCAGCGTTGATAAGGGGACAGGGAATGACGAAGCTTTCTTT.

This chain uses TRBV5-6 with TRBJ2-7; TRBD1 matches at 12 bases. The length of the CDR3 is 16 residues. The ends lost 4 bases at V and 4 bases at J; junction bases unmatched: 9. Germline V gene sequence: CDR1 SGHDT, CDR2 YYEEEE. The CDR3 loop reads CASSLGQGAFVYEQYF. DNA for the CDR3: TGTGCCAGCAGCCTGGGACAGGGGGCTTTCGTTTACGAGCAGTACTTC.

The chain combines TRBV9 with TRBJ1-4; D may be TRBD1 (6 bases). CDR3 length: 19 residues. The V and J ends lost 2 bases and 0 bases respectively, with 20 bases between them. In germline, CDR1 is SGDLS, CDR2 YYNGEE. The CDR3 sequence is CASSVIVRTVTSTNEKLFF. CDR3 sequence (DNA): TGTGCCAGCAGCGTTATAGTCAGGACAGTTACTTCAACTAATGAAAAACTGTTTTTT.

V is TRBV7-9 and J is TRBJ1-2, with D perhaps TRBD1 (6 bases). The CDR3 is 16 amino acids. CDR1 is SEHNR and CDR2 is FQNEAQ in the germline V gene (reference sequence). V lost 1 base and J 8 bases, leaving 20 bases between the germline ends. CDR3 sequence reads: CASSLGWAGAAEGYTF. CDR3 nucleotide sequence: TGTGCCAGCAGCTTAGGTTGGGCAGGGGCGGCGGAAGGCTACACCTTC.

The CDR3 DNA sequence: TGTGCTAGTGGCTGGGAGGGTTATGGCTACACCTTC. Its translation: CASGWEGYGYTF. The chain uses TRBV12-5 and TRBJ1-2; D gene ambiguous. Trimming removed 6 bases at V and 5 bases at J, with 10 bases between. Looked up from germline, CDR1 is LGHNT and CDR2 is FRNRAP. This CDR3 is 12 amino acids long.

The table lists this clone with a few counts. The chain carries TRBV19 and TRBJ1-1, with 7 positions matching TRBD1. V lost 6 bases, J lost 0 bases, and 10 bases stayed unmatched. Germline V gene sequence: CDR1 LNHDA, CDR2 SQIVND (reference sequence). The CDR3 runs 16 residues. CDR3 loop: CASSRKTGLLNTEAFF. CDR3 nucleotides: TGTGCCAGTAGCCGAAAGACAGGGCTTTTGAACACTGAAGCTTTCTTT.

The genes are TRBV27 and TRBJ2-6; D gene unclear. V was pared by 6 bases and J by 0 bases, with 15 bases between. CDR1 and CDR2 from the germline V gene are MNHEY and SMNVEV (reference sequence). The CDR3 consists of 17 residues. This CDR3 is CASRRGRTISGANVLTF. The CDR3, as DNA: TGTGCCAGCAGGAGAGGCAGAACTATCTCTGGGGCCAACGTCCTGACTTTC.

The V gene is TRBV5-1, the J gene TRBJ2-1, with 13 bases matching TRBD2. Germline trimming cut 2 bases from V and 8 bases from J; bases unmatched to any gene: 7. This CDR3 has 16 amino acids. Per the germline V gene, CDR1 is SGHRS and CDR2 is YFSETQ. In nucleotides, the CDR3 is TGCGCCAGCAGCTTAGGCGGGACTAGCGGGATGGATGAGCAGTTCTTC. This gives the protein CASSLGGTSGMDEQFF.

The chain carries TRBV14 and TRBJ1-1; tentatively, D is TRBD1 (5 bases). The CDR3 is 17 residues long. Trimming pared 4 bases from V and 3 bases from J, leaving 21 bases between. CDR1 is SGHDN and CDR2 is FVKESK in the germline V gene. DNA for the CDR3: TGTGCCAGCAGCCCGCCCGGGGGGAATGGGAGGGACACTGAAGCTTTCTTT. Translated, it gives CASSPPGGNGRDTEAFF.